These 20 T cell receptor beta chains were sequenced from one sample in a study of T cells expressing NK-cell markers. TCRdb reprocessed the 5' RACE reads, keeping one entry per CDR3 protein, no DNA. The listing records about 160,000 distinct CDR3 sequences. The specimen was blood T cells: a sorted CD56 or NKG2C T cell subset, CD4+ or CD8+ T cells, or bulk PBMC T cells (not recorded which). These receptors were obtained from a woman between 18 and 70 years old in good health.

The J gene is TRBJ2-7, the V gene TRBV4-2; no DNA is available, so the TRBD1 call from TCRdb remains unchecked. The CDR3 has 17 amino acids. Germline V gives CDR1 LGHNA, CDR2 YNFKEQ. CDR3 sequence reads: CASSQDTRSVREYEQYF.

CDR3 sequence: CSARDFGTSGSTNEQYF. The chain uses TRBV20-1 and TRBJ2-7; without DNA, the TCRdb call of TRBD2 cannot be checked. Germline CDR1 and CDR2: DFQATT and SNEGSKA (reference sequence). The CDR3 extends over 17 amino acids.

The chain has TRBV21-1 and TRBJ1-1. TRBV21-1 is marked as a pseudogene. The CDR3 is 14 residues long. The CDR3 is CASTREGENTEAFF.

V gene TRBV20-1 combines with J gene TRBJ2-5. Looked up from germline, CDR1 is DFQATT and CDR2 is SNEGSKA (reference sequence). This CDR3 comprises 11 residues. CDR3 loop: CSARATWAQYF.

This chain links TRBV4-2 with TRBJ1-1. Germline V CDR1 and CDR2: LGHNA, YNFKEQ. CDR3 size: 15 residues. This CDR3 reads CASSFRRDSGTEAFF.

The chain is built from TRBV5-1 and TRBJ2-1; TCRdb indicates TRBD2, and absent DNA this call remains unverified. The CDR3 totals 16 residues. CDR1 and CDR2 from the germline V gene are SGHRS and YFSETQ. The CDR3 spells CASSQTQRGGIAEQFF.

V and J are TRBV24-1 and TRBJ2-2; lacking DNA, the TRBD2 call made by TCRdb goes unchecked. Germline V gene lookup returns CDR1 KGHDR and CDR2 SFDVKD. The CDR3 has 17 residues. CDR3 sequence: CATSDLRALPNTGELFF.

The CDR3 protein is CAVRGSLRDSPLHF. The chain is built from TRBV19 and TRBJ1-6; TCRdb's D gene call, TRBD1, goes unchecked for lack of DNA. CDR3 size: 14 residues. Germline CDR1 LNHDA, CDR2 SQIVND (reference sequence).

This chain connects TRBV7-2 to TRBJ2-1; TCRdb names TRBD2, which stays unverified in the absence of DNA. The length of the CDR3 is 16 residues. The germline CDR1 and CDR2 sequences are SGHTA and FQGNSA. The chain's CDR3 is CASSLNWMGRAHEQFF.

The chain carries TRBV7-9 and TRBJ2-1. This CDR3 is 13 amino acids long. CDR1 is SEHNR, CDR2 FQNEAQ, per germline (reference sequence). The CDR3 sequence: CASSFTIVGEQFF.

The chain carries TRBV2 and TRBJ1-5; TCRdb lists TRBD1, though no DNA is available to test this call. The CDR3 covers 13 residues. The germline V gene has CDR1 SNHLY and CDR2 FYNNEI. Here the CDR3 reads CASSEAGTTTQHF. Combining the CDR3 with reference TRBV2 and TRBJ1-5 gives the whole variable domain EPEVTQTPSHQVTQMGQEVILRCVPISNHLYFYWYRQILGQKVEFLVSFYNNEISEKSEIFDDQFSVERPDGSNFTLKIRSTKLEDSAMYFCASSEAGTTTQHFGDGTRLSIL.

The J gene is TRBJ2-7, the V gene TRBV20-1; checking the TCRdb D call of TRBD2 is not possible without DNA. The CDR3 has 13 amino acids. The germline V gene encodes CDR1 DFQATT and CDR2 SNEGSKA (reference sequence). The CDR3 is CSATSVTSYEQYF.

The V gene is TRBV12-5, the J gene TRBJ2-1; the D call from TCRdb, TRBD1, cannot be confirmed without DNA. Germline-derived CDR1 and CDR2 are LGHNT and FRNRAP. This CDR3 spans 14 amino acids. CDR3 residues: CASGLTGSGNEQFF.

V is TRBV29-1 and J is TRBJ2-7; absent DNA, TCRdb's TRBD2 call cannot be checked. The CDR3 runs 13 residues. The germline V gene has CDR1 SQVTM and CDR2 ANQGSEA. The CDR3: CSVGEGGSHEQYF.

The V and J genes are TRBV4-1 and TRBJ1-5; checking the TCRdb D call of TRBD1 is not possible without DNA. Per the germline V gene, CDR1 is MGHRA and CDR2 is YSYEKL. The CDR3 contains 17 residues. The CDR3 sequence is CASSQAPGTGGNQPQHF.

The chain links TRBV4-1 to TRBJ2-3; TCRdb names TRBD1, which stays unverified in the absence of DNA. The CDR3 sequence is 18 residues long. From germline, CDR1 is MGHRA and CDR2 YSYEKL. The CDR3 here is CASSQADMGGGFTDTQYF.

The chain combines TRBV6-1 with TRBJ1-1. The CDR3 has 13 residues. CDR1 is MNHNS, CDR2 SASEGT, per germline. CDR3 loop: CAAGRAMNTEAFF.

This chain links TRBV3-1 with TRBJ2-3; TCRdb's assignment of TRBD1 cannot be checked, as there is no DNA. Germline-derived CDR1 and CDR2 are LGHDT and YNNKEL (reference sequence). The CDR3 loop spans 14 amino acids. The CDR3 spells CASSHQVPGDTQYF.

The chain links TRBV28 to TRBJ1-2; TCRdb indicates TRBD1, and absent DNA this call remains unverified. The germline V gene encodes CDR1 MDHEN and CDR2 SYDVKM. This CDR3 comprises 12 residues. CDR3 region: CASSDRDRDYTF.

This chain uses TRBV29-1 with TRBJ2-3; TCRdb indicates TRBD1, and absent DNA this call remains unverified. The V gene's germline CDR1 is SQVTM and CDR2 ANQGSEA. The CDR3 length is 12 residues. The CDR3 reads CSFGQTTDTQYF.